This T cell receptor (beta chain) comes out of a study of blood T cell repertoires in COVID-19. Clones were read by immunoSEQ multiplex PCR, and TCRdb kept only the in-frame ones, dropping some. The sample lists about 94,000 clones, roughly 84% occurring once. The clonotype was recovered from a woman in her sixties or seventies in a cohort sampled during active or convalescent COVID-19. The sample was peripheral blood.

The CDR3, as DNA: TGTGCCAGCACCCCAATGTCTAGCGGGACTTACGAGCAGTACTTC. Translated, it gives CASTPMSSGTYEQYF. The genes are TRBV11-2 and TRBJ2-7, with 9 nucleotides matching TRBD2. Germline V gives CDR1 SGHAT, CDR2 FQNNGV. V shed 7 bases, J shed 4 bases, and the junction held 11 bases outside the gene matches. This CDR3 spans 15 amino acids.